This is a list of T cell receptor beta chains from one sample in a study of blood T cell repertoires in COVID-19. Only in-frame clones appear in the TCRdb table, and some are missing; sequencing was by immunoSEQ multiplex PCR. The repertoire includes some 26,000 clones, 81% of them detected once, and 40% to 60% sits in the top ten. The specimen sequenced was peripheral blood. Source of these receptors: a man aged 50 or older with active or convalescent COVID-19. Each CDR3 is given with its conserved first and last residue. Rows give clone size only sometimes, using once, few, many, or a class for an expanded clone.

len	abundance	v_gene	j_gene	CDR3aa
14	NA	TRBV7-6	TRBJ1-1	CASSLTGLNTEAFF
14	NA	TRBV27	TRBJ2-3	CASSLNRGKDTQYF
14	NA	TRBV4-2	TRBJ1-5	CASSADRDNQPQHF
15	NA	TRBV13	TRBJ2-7	CASSLAASGRGEQYF
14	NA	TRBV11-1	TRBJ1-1	CASSFREMNTEAFF
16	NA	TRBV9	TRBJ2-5	CASSGARDREQETQYF
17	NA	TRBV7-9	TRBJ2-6	CASSPGQGNSGANVLTF
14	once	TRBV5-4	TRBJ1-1	CASSLELPNTEAFF
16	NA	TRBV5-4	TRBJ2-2	CASSLQAPSNTGELFF
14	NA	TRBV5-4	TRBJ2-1	CASSPSGSRNEQFF
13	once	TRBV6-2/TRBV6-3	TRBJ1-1	CASSYSMNTEAFF
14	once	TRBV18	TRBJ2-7	CASSPTGKQYEQYF
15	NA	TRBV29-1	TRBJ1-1	CSVEPSSRMNTEAFF
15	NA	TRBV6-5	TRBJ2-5	CASSRSAGGAKTQYF
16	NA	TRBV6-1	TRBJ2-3	CASSDRLAGEIDTQYF
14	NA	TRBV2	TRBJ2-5	CASQESRGQETQYF
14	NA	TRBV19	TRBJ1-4	CASSIGQPGEKLFF
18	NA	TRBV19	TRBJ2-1	CASSIGLAGGLKYNEQFF
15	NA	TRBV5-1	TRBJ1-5	CASSLGTGVNQPQHF
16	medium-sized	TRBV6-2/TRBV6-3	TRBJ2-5	CASSYLGPPGQETQYF
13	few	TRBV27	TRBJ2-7	CASSLWQGVGQYF
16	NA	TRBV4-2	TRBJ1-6	CASSQDRGMSFSPLHF
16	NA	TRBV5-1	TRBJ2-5	CASSLAGVGAGETQYF
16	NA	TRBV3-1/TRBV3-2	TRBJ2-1	CASSQYTSGRQNEQFF
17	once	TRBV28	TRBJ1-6	CASSRRQGASFNSPLHF
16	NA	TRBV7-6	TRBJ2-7	CASSLAFSGRGGEQYF
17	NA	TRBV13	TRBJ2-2	CASSPTGVGLNTGELFF
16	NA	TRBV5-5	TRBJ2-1	CASSLELANGPHEQFF
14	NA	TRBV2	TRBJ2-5	CASLGGGFKETQYF
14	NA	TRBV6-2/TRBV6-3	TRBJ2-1	CASSYSAGGDEQFF
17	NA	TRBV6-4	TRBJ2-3	CASSDTTSGRYTDTQYF
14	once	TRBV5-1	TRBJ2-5	CASSWDRGRETQYF
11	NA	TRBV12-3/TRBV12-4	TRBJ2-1	CASSPRSEQFF
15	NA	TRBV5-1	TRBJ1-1	CASSLGGQGIPEAFF
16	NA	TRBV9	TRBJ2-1	CASARRGLAGVNEQFF
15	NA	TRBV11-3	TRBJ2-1	CASSLDLSGEGEQFF
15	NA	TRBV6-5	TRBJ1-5	CASSLDRIRNQPQHF
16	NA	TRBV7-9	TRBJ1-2	CASSPGRTGGDYGYTF
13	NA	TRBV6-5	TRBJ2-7	CASSPRGPYEQYF
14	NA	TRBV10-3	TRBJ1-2	CAINDPTGRYGYTF
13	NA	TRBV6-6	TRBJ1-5	CASSYSYGQPQHF
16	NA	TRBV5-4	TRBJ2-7	CASSLEGRGDPYEQYF
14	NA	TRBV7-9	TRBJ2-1	CASSLDTFYNEQFF
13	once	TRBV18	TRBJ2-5	CASSPGPQETQYF
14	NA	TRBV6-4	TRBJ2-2	CASSFSGDTGELFF
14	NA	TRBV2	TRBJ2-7	CASREDRVSSEQYF
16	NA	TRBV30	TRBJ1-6	CAWSLTGGSYNSPLHF
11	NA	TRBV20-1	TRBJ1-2	CSARALYGYTF
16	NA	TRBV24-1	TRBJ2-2	CATGGLAGTNTGELFF
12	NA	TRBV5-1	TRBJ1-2	CASSSDSYGYTF
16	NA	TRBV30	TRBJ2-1	CAWSGGAGSSYNEQFF
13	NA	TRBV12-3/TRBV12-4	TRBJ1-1	CASSLPPLPEAFF
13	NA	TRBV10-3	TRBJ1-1	CAISAQLNTEAFF
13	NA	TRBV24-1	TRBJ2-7	CATSDGHSYEQYF
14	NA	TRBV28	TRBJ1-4	CASSPGTGHEKLFF
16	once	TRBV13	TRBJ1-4	CASSLGRVATNEKLFF
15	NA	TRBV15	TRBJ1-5	CATRGSGKSNQPQHF
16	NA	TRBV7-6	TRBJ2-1	CASSPSLGNSYNEQFF
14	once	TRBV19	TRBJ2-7	CASSLGGGTYEQYF
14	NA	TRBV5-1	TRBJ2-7	CASSPKPDSHEQYF